The clone carrying this T cell receptor beta chain was counted ten times or more. Its antigen is as yet unknown. This sample stems from a study of T-cell reconstitution after alpha-beta-depleted transplantation in children. CDR3 length equals 13 residues. Germline trimming cut 8 bases from V and 3 bases from J; bases unmatched to any gene: 8. CDR1 SQVTM and CDR2 ANQGSEA come from the germline V gene. Whole-study findings and limits: Where alpha-beta T cells came from about two months after transplant was reportedly several hundred expanded graft clones. Elevated TCRbeta diversity at day 60 was traced, in some patients, to surviving recipient T cells and thymic progenitors. From newly produced T cells came most of the T-cell counts and diversity one year after transplant.

The library targeted TCRbeta and was prepared with unique molecular identifiers. A single record per CDR3 protein comes from TCRdb applying MiXCR to the PCR reads. Of about 290,000 distinct CDR3 sequences listed, around a tenth were seen once; the top ten hold 7.5%. This specimen consisted of PBMCs, obtained before TCRalphabeta/CD19-depleted stem cell transplant. The source is a boy under two years old with acute myeloid leukemia, due to receive a stem cell transplant. The V and J genes are TRBV29-1 and TRBJ2-3; 7 bases are a match to TRBD1. The CDR3 sequence is CSLRGLNTDTQYF. The CDR3 DNA reads as TGCAGCTTAAGGGGGCTGAATACAGATACGCAGTATTTT.